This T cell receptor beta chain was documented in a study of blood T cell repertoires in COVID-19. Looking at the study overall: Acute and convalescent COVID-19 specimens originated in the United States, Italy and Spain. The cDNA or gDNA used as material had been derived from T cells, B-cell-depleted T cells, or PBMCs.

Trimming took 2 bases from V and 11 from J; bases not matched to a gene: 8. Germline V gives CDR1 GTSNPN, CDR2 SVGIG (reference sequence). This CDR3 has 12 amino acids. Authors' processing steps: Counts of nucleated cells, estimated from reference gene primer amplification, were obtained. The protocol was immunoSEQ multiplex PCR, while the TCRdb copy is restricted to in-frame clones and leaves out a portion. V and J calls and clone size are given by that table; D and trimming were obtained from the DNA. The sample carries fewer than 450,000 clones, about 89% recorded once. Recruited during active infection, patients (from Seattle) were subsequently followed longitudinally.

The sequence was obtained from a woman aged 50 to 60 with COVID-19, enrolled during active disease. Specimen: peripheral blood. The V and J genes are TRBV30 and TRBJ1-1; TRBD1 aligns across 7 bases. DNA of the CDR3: TGTGCCTGGAGTCCAAAAGGGGGCGCGGCTTTCTTT. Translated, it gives CAWSPKGGAAFF.